These 15 T cell receptor beta chains were all obtained from the same sample, sequenced in a study of blood T cell repertoires in COVID-19. Only in-frame clones appear in the TCRdb table, and some are missing; sequencing was by immunoSEQ multiplex PCR. Among more than 250,000 clones listed, over 75% were seen once. Sequencing was carried out using peripheral blood. These receptors were collected from a human donor in a cohort sampled during active COVID-19.

This clone came up a few times. The genes are TRBV5-8 and TRBJ1-2; TRBD1 agrees at 7 bases. This CDR3 is 20 amino acids long. Germline V gives CDR1 SGHTS, CDR2 YDEGEE. The J segment lost 2 bases and the V segment lost 6 bases, leaving 25 bases of the junction unmatched. CDR3 loop: CASNYGTVLGRGKINYGYTF. The CDR3, as DNA: TGTGCCAGCAACTATGGAACGGTATTGGGCAGGGGGAAGATCAACTATGGCTACACCTTC.

The V gene is TRBV18, the J gene TRBJ2-1; perhaps TRBD2 as D (6 bases). CDR3 length equals 13 residues. Germline CDR1 is KGHSH and CDR2 is LQKENI. V shed 0 bases and J shed 10 bases, with 10 bases lying between them. This CDR3 is CASSPPGGWEQFF. The CDR3 bases are TGTGCCAGCTCACCACCGGGGGGATGGGAGCAGTTCTTC.

The chain employs TRBV4-2 and TRBJ2-1, with D perhaps TRBD2 (6 bases). Trimming removed 1 base at V and 7 bases at J, with 14 bases between. The germline V gene has CDR1 LGHNA and CDR2 YNFKEQ. The CDR3 is 15 residues long. In DNA form, the CDR3 reads TGTGCCAGCAGCCAAGGGGTCGGGAGAGGGAATGAGCAGTTCTTC. Its translation: CASSQGVGRGNEQFF.

This chain connects TRBV18 to TRBJ1-1, with a possible D match to TRBD1 (6 bases). Between the trimmed V and J ends, which lost 1 base and 1 base, there was a span of 10 bases. Germline V CDR1 and CDR2: KGHSH, LQKENI. The CDR3 sequence is 15 residues long. The CDR3 DNA sequence: TGTGCCAGCTCACCACTGGCACAGGGGAACACTGAAGCTTTCTTT. Protein: CASSPLAQGNTEAFF.

The gene calls are TRBV5-4 and TRBJ2-7, with 7 positions matching TRBD2. There are 14 residues in the CDR3. The germline gives CDR1 SGHNT, CDR2 YYREEE (reference sequence). J lost 2 bases, V lost 5 bases, and 7 bases had no gene match. CDR3 region: CASSHWTRTYEQYF. The CDR3 region has the DNA TGTGCCAGCAGTCATTGGACTAGAACCTACGAGCAGTACTTC.

The chain couples TRBV11-2 to TRBJ2-3, with D possibly TRBD2 on 6 matching bases. CDR3 length: 15 residues. Trimming shortened V by 5 bases and J by 1 base, and 13 bases separated the two germline ends. The germline CDR1 and CDR2 sequences are SGHAT and FQNNGV. CDR3 sequence: CASSVYSGRTDTQYF. CDR3 nucleotides: TGTGCCAGCAGCGTCTATAGCGGACGCACAGATACGCAGTATTTT.

J is TRBJ1-2 and V is TRBV6-4; perhaps TRBD1 as D (6 bases). The V and J ends lost 6 bases and 5 bases respectively, with 16 bases between them. This CDR3 comprises 14 residues. CDR1 is MRHNA, CDR2 SNTAGT, per germline. CDR3 coding DNA: TGTGCCAGCAGGAGGGGAGAAGGGGGATATGGCTACACCTTC. Translated: CASRRGEGGYGYTF.

This clone was seen at least ten times. The chain combines TRBV4-3 with TRBJ1-5, with D tentatively TRBD1 (5 bases). The germline V gene encodes CDR1 LGHNA and CDR2 YSLEER. V was pared by 0 bases and J by 3 bases, with 9 bases between. This CDR3 is 15 amino acids long. The DNA of the CDR3 is TGCGCCAGCAGCCAAGATCGGGGGAACAATCAGCCCCAGCATTTT. It translates to CASSQDRGNNQPQHF.

The CDR3, as DNA: TGTGCCAGCAGTCCAGGACTAGCGGTCCTGAGGGAGCAGTACTTC. Translated, it gives CASSPGLAVLREQYF. This chain links TRBV27 with TRBJ2-7; 10 bases agree with TRBD2. V trimming: 5 bases; J trimming: 7 bases; junction bases outside the gene matches: 11. This CDR3 is built from 15 residues. CDR1 MNHEY and CDR2 SMNVEV come from the germline V gene (reference sequence).

This clone was seen ten or more times. V gene TRBV7-2 combines with J gene TRBJ1-5, with TRBD1 as a possible D gene (6 bases). V lost 5 bases and J lost 4, with 12 bases in between. This CDR3 comprises 14 residues. Germline V gene lookup returns CDR1 SGHTA and CDR2 FQGNSA. The CDR3 region has the DNA TGTGCCAGCAGCCCCAGAACAGGGAATCAGCCCCAGCATTTT. Its protein is CASSPRTGNQPQHF.

The V and J genes are TRBV7-8 and TRBJ2-3, with TRBD1 matching over 8 bases. V lost 1 base, J lost 1 base, and 4 bases stayed unmatched. Germline assignment: CDR1 SGHVS and CDR2 FQNEAQ. The CDR3 consists of 16 residues. Here the CDR3 reads CASSLVTGGGTDTQYF. The CDR3 DNA follows: TGTGCCAGCAGCTTAGTAACAGGGGGAGGCACAGATACGCAGTATTTT.

The CDR3 bases are TGCGCCAGCAGCGTGGGACAGCGGAACACCGGGGAGCTGTTTTTT. Amino acid sequence: CASSVGQRNTGELFF. J is TRBJ2-2 and V is TRBV5-1; 7 nucleotides line up with TRBD1. In germline, CDR1 is SGHRS, CDR2 YFSETQ. V lost 4 bases to trimming and J lost 1 base; unmatched junction nucleotides: 4. This CDR3 has 15 amino acids.

CDR3 bases: TGCAGCGTTAGGGGTCGCCCCTACAATGAGCAGTTCTTC. This encodes CSVRGRPYNEQFF. This chain links TRBV29-1 with TRBJ2-1, with D maybe TRBD1 (5 bases). The length of the CDR3 is 13 residues. Trimming took 5 bases from V and 2 from J, leaving 10 bases between them. In germline, CDR1 is SQVTM, CDR2 ANQGSEA.

The gene calls are TRBV28 and TRBJ2-1; TRBD1 matches at 10 bases. The length of the CDR3 is 15 residues. Germline loops: CDR1 MDHEN, CDR2 SYDVKM. V lost 6 bases and J lost 8; bases outside the gene matches: 10. CDR3 loop: CASREPGQGYHEQFF. The CDR3 coding sequence is TGTGCCAGCAGAGAGCCGGGACAGGGGTATCATGAGCAGTTCTTC.

The V gene is TRBV27, the J gene TRBJ2-5; 9 bases align to TRBD2. The CDR3 has 17 amino acids. V was clipped by 6 bases and J by 4 bases; unmatched bases: 15. Germline V gives CDR1 MNHEY, CDR2 SMNVEV (reference sequence). The CDR3 DNA reads as TGTGCCAGCAGCCCATGGGACCTAGCGGGGAAACCAGAGACCCAGTACTTC. Protein product: CASSPWDLAGKPETQYF.